This T cell receptor beta chain was sequenced during a study of molecular identifiers for immune sequencing clone quantification. Previously published methods and listed TCR primers were used for the bulk TCR libraries. One entry per CDR3 protein, called by TCRdb with MiXCR from the PCR reads. The profile shows nearly 650,000 distinct CDR3 sequences, about 25% of them singletons. The CDR3 totals 14 residues. Of note for this clonotype: The antigen is unknown.

Sorting was used to obtain naive CD8 T cells (CD8+CD4-CCR7+CD45RA+). General study results and limits: Barcodes shared by identical TCR molecules could lead to underestimated sizes of highly expanded clones.

The rearrangement links TRBV5-3 to TRBJ1-1; D not resolved. TRBV5-3 is reported as an ORF; its role is uncertain. The sequenced material came from naive CD8+ T cells from blood, with Jurkat cell RNA spiked in. The subset here: FACS-sorted CD8+CD4-CCR7+CD45RA+ naive T cells. The sequence derives from a human donor in good health. Some libraries in this study had Jurkat cell RNA spiked in. CDR3 nucleotide sequence: TGTGACAGCAGCTTTAGGCCAGGACACACTGAAGCTTTCTTT. As protein: CDSSFRPGHTEAFF.